The 2 T cell receptor beta chains listed next were all sequenced from one sample in a study of cytomegalovirus exposure and HLA in healthy donors. Primers included in the PCR were 60 Vbeta and 13 Jbeta primers. Profiling relied on immunoSEQ multiplex PCR, and the TCRdb table lists in-frame clones only, not all of them. The top ten clones hold approximately 24% of a sample with about 82,000 clones, roughly 9.1% of them seen once. Input material: PBMCs. The receptors derive from a man aged 55 to 70 in good health and CMV-seropositive.

The chain uses TRBV5-1 and TRBJ2-5; D remains ambiguous. The V end was cut by 4 bases, the J end by 5 bases, with 15 bases between. Germline-derived CDR1 and CDR2 are SGHRS and YFSETQ. The CDR3 consists of 14 residues. The DNA for the CDR3 is TGCGCCAGCAGCCCTGGTCCAGGTGACGAGACCCAGTACTTC. It codes for CASSPGPGDETQYF. The full variable domain, with the rest looked up from reference TRBV5-1 and TRBJ2-5, is KAGVTQTPRYLIKTRGQQVTLSCSPISGHRSVSWYQQTPGQGLQFLFEYFSETQRNKGNFPGRFSGRQFSNSRSEMNVSTLELGDSALYLCASSPGPGDETQYFGPGTRLLVL.

This clone was seen only a few times. This chain connects TRBV6-5 to TRBJ1-2; D gene unclear. The CDR3 contains 11 residues. V lost 6 bases and J 8 bases, leaving 10 bases between the germline ends. The germline gives CDR1 MNHEY, CDR2 SVGAGI. CDR3: CASRDSVGYTF. CDR3 sequence (DNA): TGTGCCAGCAGAGACTCGGTGGGCTACACCTTC.